This passage covers 25 T cell receptor beta chains from one sample sequenced in a study of post-analysis software for immune sequencing data. Study observations and caveats: Patients carried four or five TRBV segments more frequently than controls did, and TRBV5-6, TRBV5-1 and TRBV20-1 were among them.

These receptors have no known antigen. Unique molecular identifiers were built into the TCR beta cDNA libraries. TCRdb re-analysed the PCR reads in MiXCR, keeping a single row per CDR3 protein. In the table there are about 460,000 distinct CDR3 sequences, roughly 46% of which are singletons. Sequencing was performed on blood. The source is a girl between 5 and 17 years old with multiple sclerosis.

The chain joins TRBV10-3 to TRBJ2-3, with TRBD2 matching over 10 bases. Per the germline V gene, CDR1 is ENHRY and CDR2 is SYGVKD. The CDR3 totals 15 residues. Trimming removed 6 bases from V and 4 bases from J; junction bases left unmatched: 7. The CDR3 loop is CAIRETSGWADTQYF. CDR3 bases: TGTGCCATCAGAGAGACTAGCGGGTGGGCAGATACGCAGTATTTT.

A few counts support this clonotype. In nucleotides, the CDR3 is TGTGCCAGCTCACCACCCCTGACAGAAAACTATGGCTACACCTTC. Translating it yields CASSPPLTENYGYTF. The genes are TRBV18 and TRBJ1-2; a possible D gene is TRBD1 (5 bases). Germline values: CDR1 KGHSH, CDR2 LQKENI. The CDR3 is 15 residues long. Deletions cut 0 bases from V and 2 bases from J, with 10 bases between. Based on the CDR3 plus reference TRBV18 and TRBJ1-2, the full variable domain is NAGVMQNPRHLVRRRGQEARLRCSPMKGHSHVYWYRQLPEEGLKFMVYLQKENIIDESGMPKERFSAEFPKEGPSILRIQQVVRGDSAAYFCASSPPLTENYGYTFGSGTRLTVV.

The sample holds a few counts of this clonotype. In DNA form, the CDR3 reads TGCGCCAGCAGCTTCCGCCGGGAGAACCAAGAGACCCAGTACTTC. Translation gives CASSFRRENQETQYF. This chain uses TRBV5-1 with TRBJ2-5; tentatively, D is TRBD2 (6 bases). CDR1 is SGHRS and CDR2 is YFSETQ in the germline V gene. The CDR3 has 15 residues. The ends were cut back, 2 bases at V and 0 bases at J, with 11 bases in the middle.

This chain uses TRBV29-1 with TRBJ2-2; 16 nucleotides line up with TRBD2. Germline CDR1 is SQVTM and CDR2 is ANQGSEA. The CDR3 spans 17 residues. Trimming cost V 0 bases and J 6 bases; bases outside gene matches: 4. The CDR3 DNA follows: TGCAGCGTTGAAGATGTCGGGACTAGCGGGAGGGCCGGGGAGCTGTTTTTT. Protein: CSVEDVGTSGRAGELFF.

The V call is TRBV7-2, the J call TRBJ2-3; 9 bases are shared with TRBD1. Germline loops: CDR1 SGHTA, CDR2 FQGNSA. This CDR3 is built from 17 residues. The ends lost 1 base at V and 5 bases at J; junction bases unmatched: 10. The CDR3 loop reads CASSLGRRKTGGDTQYF. The CDR3, as DNA: TGTGCCAGCAGCTTAGGAAGGCGTAAGACAGGGGGAGATACGCAGTATTTT.

The chain recombines TRBV7-8 with TRBJ2-1; D remains ambiguous. Germline CDR1 reads SGHVS; CDR2 reads FQNEAQ. Trimming shortened V by 3 bases and J by 1 base, and 10 bases separated the two germline ends. The CDR3 has 15 residues. CDR3 in amino acids: CASSFESRSYNEQFF. As DNA, the CDR3 is TGTGCCAGCAGCTTTGAGAGCCGGTCCTACAATGAGCAGTTCTTC.

The chain employs TRBV28 and TRBJ1-1; D is undetermined. From germline, CDR1 is MDHEN and CDR2 SYDVKM. With 0 bases removed from V and 3 bases from J, the gap between germline ends came to 8 bases. This CDR3 comprises 14 residues. The CDR3 region is CASSLWGFDTEAFF. The CDR3 DNA reads TGTGCCAGCAGTTTATGGGGTTTCGACACTGAAGCTTTCTTT.

CDR3 in DNA: TGTGCCAGCAGCCCAAGGGACGTCCTAGGCATTCAGTACTTC. Protein sequence: CASSPRDVLGIQYF. The gene calls are TRBV7-2 and TRBJ2-4; the D call may be TRBD1 or TRBD2 (5 bases each). The V end was cut by 5 bases, the J end by 9 bases, with 17 bases between. The germline gives CDR1 SGHTA, CDR2 FQGNSA. CDR3 length equals 14 residues.

As DNA, the CDR3 is TGTGCCAGCAGCCCGGGACAGAGCACTGAAGCTTTCTTT. Translation gives CASSPGQSTEAFF. The chain recombines TRBV13 with TRBJ1-1, with TRBD1 matching over 7 bases. Per the germline V gene, CDR1 is PRHDT and CDR2 is FYEKMQ (reference sequence). The CDR3 spans 13 residues. The trim removed 5 bases at V and 4 bases at J, leaving 4 bases unmatched. Based on the CDR3 plus reference TRBV13 and TRBJ1-1, the full variable domain is AAGVIQSPRHLIKEKRETATLKCYPIPRHDTVYWYQQGPGQDPQFLISFYEKMQSDKGSIPDRFSAQQFSDYHSELNMSSLELGDSALYFCASSPGQSTEAFFGQGTRLTVV.

The V and J genes are TRBV9 and TRBJ2-1, with D unclear. Germline CDR1 reads SGDLS; CDR2 reads YYNGEE. The V end lost 3 bases, the J end lost 9 bases, and 16 bases lay between the germline ends. This CDR3 is 14 amino acids long. CDR3 DNA sequence: TGTGCCAGCAGCGCCCCGGGTGGTGGAAGTGAGCAGTTCTTC. This sequence encodes CASSAPGGGSEQFF.

The chain combines TRBV5-1 with TRBJ1-2, with D tentatively TRBD1 (5 bases). The germline gives CDR1 SGHRS, CDR2 YFSETQ. V was trimmed by 0 bases and J by 8 bases, leaving 14 bases between them. This CDR3 comprises 14 residues. The DNA of the CDR3 is TGCGCCAGCAGCTTGGGCCCGGGGGACGGAGGCTACACCTTC. It codes for CASSLGPGDGGYTF.

This rearrangement joins TRBV5-1 to TRBJ1-2; TRBD1 matches 7 bases. The CDR3 is made up of 15 amino acids. The V gene end was trimmed by 4 bases and the J gene end by 4 bases; junction bases not matched to a gene: 10. From germline, CDR1 is SGHRS and CDR2 YFSETQ. Written as DNA, the CDR3 is TGCGCCAGCAGCACCCAAAAACAGGGGTTCTATGGCTACACCTTC. Its protein is CASSTQKQGFYGYTF.

This sequence joins TRBV5-1 and TRBJ2-5; 14 bases are a match to TRBD2. The CDR3 extends over 15 amino acids. Trimming took 3 bases from V and 4 from J; bases not matched to a gene: 2. Germline CDR1 reads SGHRS; CDR2 reads YFSETQ. This CDR3 is CASSSGLAGAETQYF. DNA for the CDR3: TGCGCCAGCAGCTCGGGACTAGCGGGAGCAGAGACCCAGTACTTC.

The chain is built from TRBV6-5 and TRBJ1-1; 7 bases are shared with TRBD1. The trim removed 9 bases at V and 12 bases at J, leaving 10 bases unmatched. CDR1 and CDR2 from the germline V gene are MNHEY and SVGAGI. The length of the CDR3 is 11 residues. This CDR3 is CASNRGQQTFF. CDR3 DNA sequence: TGTGCCAGTAATCGGGGACAGCAAACTTTCTTT.

This clonotype was detected only a few times. V usage is TRBV20-1 and J usage is TRBJ2-4, with no clear D. The CDR3 runs to 15 residues. The V gene lost 2 bases and the J gene lost 0 bases, with 11 bases spanning the gap. Germline CDR1 and CDR2: DFQATT and SNEGSKA (reference sequence). CDR3 DNA sequence: TGCAGTGCTAGACGGCGGAGCCTAGCCAAAAACATTCAGTACTTC. This gives the protein CSARRRSLAKNIQYF.

The gene calls are TRBV20-1 and TRBJ2-3; D not resolved. Trimming removed 0 bases at V and 5 bases at J, with 12 bases between. Per the germline V gene, CDR1 is DFQATT and CDR2 is SNEGSKA (reference sequence). The CDR3 has 14 amino acids. The CDR3 protein is CSARDQRPQDTQYF. CDR3 nucleotides: TGCAGTGCTAGAGATCAGAGACCCCAAGATACGCAGTATTTT.

The chain couples TRBV12-5 to TRBJ1-2; D is ambiguous. V was shortened by 5 bases and J by 5 bases, with 21 bases between the two germline ends. This CDR3 is built from 16 residues. The germline CDR1 and CDR2 sequences are LGHNT and FRNRAP. The CDR3 is CASGPGSDPSGYGYTF. The DNA for the CDR3 is TGTGCTAGTGGTCCGGGATCCGACCCCTCGGGATATGGCTACACCTTC.

The CDR3 loop reads CASSQAGSGEQFF. CDR3 bases: TGTGCCAGCAGTCAAGCGGGATCGGGTGAGCAGTTCTTC. The chain employs TRBV6-5 and TRBJ2-1, with TRBD2 matching 7 bases. CDR3 length equals 13 residues. In germline, CDR1 is MNHEY, CDR2 SVGAGI. J was trimmed by 9 bases and V by 5 bases; bases with no gene match: 7.

The gene calls are TRBV5-1 and TRBJ2-1; 7 positions match TRBD2. The germline gives CDR1 SGHRS, CDR2 YFSETQ. V was pared by 0 bases and J by 6 bases, with 6 bases of the junction left unmatched. The CDR3 consists of 15 residues. The CDR3 here is CASSLALAEGNEQFF. Written as DNA, the CDR3 is TGCGCCAGCAGCTTGGCTCTAGCGGAAGGCAATGAGCAGTTCTTC.

This clonotype was counted only a few times. The V gene is TRBV6-5, the J gene TRBJ1-1; no clear D gene. Deletions cut 0 bases from V and 8 bases from J, with 7 bases between. CDR1 and CDR2 (germline): MNHEY, SVGAGI. There are 12 residues in the CDR3. The CDR3 protein is CASSYSTGEAFF. The CDR3 DNA sequence: TGTGCCAGCAGTTACTCGACCGGGGAAGCTTTCTTT.

In this sample, this clonotype turned up once. The J gene is TRBJ2-2, the V gene TRBV5-1, with TRBD1 as a possible D gene (6 bases). Looked up from germline, CDR1 is SGHRS and CDR2 is YFSETQ. This CDR3 comprises 14 residues. V was pared by 3 bases and J by 5 bases, with 11 bases between. The CDR3 sequence is CASSSYRVTGELFF. The CDR3 region has the DNA TGCGCCAGCAGCTCTTACAGGGTAACCGGGGAGCTGTTTTTT. The full variable domain, in which reference TRBV5-1 and TRBJ2-2 provide the parts outside the CDR3, is KAGVTQTPRYLIKTRGQQVTLSCSPISGHRSVSWYQQTPGQGLQFLFEYFSETQRNKGNFPGRFSGRQFSNSRSEMNVSTLELGDSALYLCASSSYRVTGELFFGEGSRLTVL.

To note about this clonotype: A junction end diverges from the germline sequence, so it may reflect a read error. The gene calls are TRBV7-2 and TRBJ1-5; a possible D gene is TRBD1 (5 bases). Germline assignment: CDR1 SGHTA and CDR2 FQGNSA. The CDR3 length is 15 residues. The CDR3: CASSSRGESSQPQHF. Here the CDR3 DNA reads TGTGCCAGCAGCTCCCGGGGGGAGAGCAGTCAGCCCCAGCATTTT.

This clonotype was counted only a few times. DNA of the CDR3: TGCGCCAGCAGCCAAGATGGGGGGGGGACCTTTAGAGATACGCAGTATTTT. Protein: CASSQDGGGTFRDTQYF. The V gene is TRBV4-3, the J gene TRBJ2-3; 7 bases align to TRBD2. CDR1 and CDR2 from the germline V gene are LGHNA and YSLEER. The CDR3 runs 17 residues. V gave up 0 bases and J gave up 5 bases; unmatched junction bases: 11.

This clonotype was detected a few times. Here the CDR3 reads CASSDVLAGQETQYF. As DNA, the CDR3 is TGTGCCAGCAGTGATGTTCTAGCGGGACAAGAGACCCAGTACTTC. V is TRBV6-1 and J is TRBJ2-5; 9 bases are a match to TRBD2. The CDR3 consists of 15 residues. The V segment lost 3 bases and the J segment 2 bases; nucleotides outside the gene matches: 4. Germline V gene sequence: CDR1 MNHNS, CDR2 SASEGT.

CDR3 region: CASSLAPEAFF. The CDR3 bases are TGTGCCAGCAGCTTAGCGCCTGAAGCTTTCTTT. J is TRBJ1-1 and V is TRBV7-9; D is uncertain. This CDR3 region has 11 residues. V lost 0 bases and J lost 6, with 2 bases in between. From germline, CDR1 is SEHNR and CDR2 FQNEAQ (reference sequence).